This record looks at one TCR beta chain sequence and its context. Its antigen is unknown. This specimen comes from a study of identical twins. The V gene's germline CDR1 is SQVTM and CDR2 ANQGSEA. The CDR3 loop spans 14 amino acids. V dropped 5 bases and J dropped 7 bases, with 20 bases sitting between them. Study conclusions and caveats: Invariant MAIT and iNKT cells are populations that could partly confound zero-insertion analyses.

MiXCR, applied by TCRdb to the 5' RACE reads, yields one record per CDR3 protein. The sample includes some 790,000 distinct CDR3 sequences, about 20% of them seen just once. In addition, the sample was reused for a study of T cells expressing NK-cell markers.

This sequence joins TRBV29-1 and TRBJ1-2; a weak D match, TRBD1 (5 bases). The sample taken for sequencing was PBMCs. The TCR originated in a young woman in good health. CDR3 sequence reads: CSVPYPTEKGGYTF. CDR3 DNA: TGCAGCGTTCCCTATCCGACAGAAAAGGGTGGCTACACCTTC.